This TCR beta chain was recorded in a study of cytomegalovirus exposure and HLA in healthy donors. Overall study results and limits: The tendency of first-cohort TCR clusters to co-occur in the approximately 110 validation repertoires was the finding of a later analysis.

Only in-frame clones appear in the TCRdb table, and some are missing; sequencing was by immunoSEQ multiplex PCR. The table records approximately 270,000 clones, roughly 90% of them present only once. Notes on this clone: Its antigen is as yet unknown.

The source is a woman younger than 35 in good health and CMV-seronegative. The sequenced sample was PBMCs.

CDR3 bases: TGTGCCAGCAGTTTACCGAGCTCTGGGGCCAACGTCCTGACTTTC. This encodes CASSLPSSGANVLTF. J is TRBJ2-6 and V is TRBV27; no clear D. V was trimmed by 2 bases and J by 0 bases, leaving 5 bases between them. CDR1 is MNHEY and CDR2 is SMNVEV in the germline V gene (reference sequence). CDR3 length: 15 amino acids.